The 8 T cell receptor beta chains given below trace back to one sample, sequenced in a study of T cells in tuberculosis. Time point indicated: new active TB diagnosis, blood taken before or within 7 days of starting treatment. The repertoire was sequenced with immunoSEQ multiplex PCR; TCRdb's copy has only in-frame clones and lacks some. The sample shows about 38,000 clones, approximately 93% of them seen only once. The specimen was PBMCs, collected at tuberculosis diagnosis. All receptors come from an adult with tuberculosis.

The chain couples TRBV11-3 to TRBJ2-1; 8 bases align to TRBD1. Germline CDR1 SGHNT, CDR2 YENEEA. This CDR3 has 12 amino acids. The V gene end was trimmed by 10 bases and the J gene end by 8 bases; junction bases not matched to a gene: 7. The CDR3 is CATKGQGDEQFF. Written as DNA, the CDR3 is TGTGCCACCAAAGGACAGGGCGATGAGCAGTTCTTC.

V usage is TRBV18 and J usage is TRBJ1-2; TRBD1 matches 7 bases. Germline loops: CDR1 KGHSH, CDR2 LQKENI. V dropped 6 bases and J dropped 2; count of bases not matched to a gene: 3. The CDR3 is 13 residues long. Written as DNA, the CDR3 is TGTGCCAGCTCTCAGGGACAGAACTATGGCTACACCTTC. Translation: CASSQGQNYGYTF.

The V and J genes are TRBV19 and TRBJ1-6; D not resolved. The V gene lost 7 bases and the J gene lost 10 bases, with 23 bases spanning the gap. Germline CDR1 LNHDA, CDR2 SQIVND (reference sequence). This CDR3 region has 16 residues. Written as DNA, the CDR3 is TGTGCCAGTACCCCCCGAGGCACCCCAAAGAGCTCACCCCTCCACTTT. It yields the protein CASTPRGTPKSSPLHF.

The J gene is TRBJ1-6, the V gene TRBV4-2; 8 nucleotides match TRBD1. With 4 bases clipped from V and 9 bases from J, the junction kept 5 bases outside the gene matches. Per the germline V gene, CDR1 is LGHNA and CDR2 is YNFKEQ. The CDR3 covers 14 residues. The CDR3 bases are TGTGCCAGCAGCCCACAGGGGGGCGGTTCACCCCTCCACTTT. Translation gives CASSPQGGGSPLHF.

The rearrangement uses TRBV25-1 and TRBJ1-1; 8 bases map to TRBD1. Germline-derived CDR1 and CDR2 are MGHDK and SYGVNS. The V gene end was trimmed by 3 bases and the J gene end by 4 bases; junction bases not matched to a gene: 7. The CDR3 runs to 15 residues. CDR3 protein: CASSDYGQGGTEAFF. DNA for the CDR3: TGTGCCAGCAGTGACTATGGACAGGGCGGCACTGAAGCTTTCTTT.

This clone was detected once. The chain carries TRBV6-1 and TRBJ1-2; D unresolved. The germline V and J ends were trimmed by 8 bases and 7 bases, with 17 bases remaining between them. The CDR3 totals 13 residues. Per the germline V gene, CDR1 is MNHNS and CDR2 is SASEGT. The DNA of the CDR3 is TGTGCCAGCGCACTCTCGGGAGTTGGTGGCTACACCTTC. Amino acid sequence: CASALSGVGGYTF.

V and J are TRBV6-6 and TRBJ1-1; D may be TRBD1 (6 bases). V dropped 2 bases and J dropped 3 bases, with 13 bases sitting between them. The germline CDR1 and CDR2 sequences are MNHNY and SVGAGI (reference sequence). The CDR3 is 15 residues long. The CDR3 protein is CASSYGGGADTEAFF. Written as DNA, the CDR3 is TGTGCCAGCAGTTACGGTGGGGGCGCAGACACTGAAGCTTTCTTT.

The chain recombines TRBV5-4 with TRBJ1-4; TRBD1 matches 9 bases. V lost 7 bases, J lost 7 bases, and 11 bases stayed unmatched. The CDR3 is 15 residues long. Germline loops: CDR1 SGHNT, CDR2 YYREEE (reference sequence). CDR3 sequence reads: CASGSPGQGFEKLFF. CDR3 coding DNA: TGTGCCAGCGGGTCTCCGGGACAGGGATTTGAAAAACTGTTTTTT.